Following are 29 T cell receptor beta chains from one sample sequenced in a study of T cells after yellow fever vaccination. TCRdb itself ran the 5' RACE reads through MiXCR, one entry per CDR3 protein. The data hold around 530,000 distinct CDR3 sequences, with roughly 17% observed a single time. Sequencing was performed on PBMCs, taken about 5 days after the first yellow fever vaccination. These receptors were taken from a man aged 18 to 29 who received the YFV17D yellow fever vaccine.

The chain recombines TRBV5-4 with TRBJ2-5, with 15 nucleotides matching TRBD2. Looked up from germline, CDR1 is SGHNT and CDR2 is YYREEE (reference sequence). The trim removed 2 bases at V and 5 bases at J, leaving 4 bases unmatched. The CDR3 has 16 residues. The CDR3: CASSFSGTSGGETQYF. CDR3 sequence (DNA): TGTGCCAGCAGCTTTTCCGGGACTAGCGGGGGGGAGACCCAGTACTTC.

In this sample, this clonotype turned up once. This chain joins TRBV12-3 or TRBV12-4 and TRBJ1-3; no firm D call. This CDR3 region has 14 residues. V dropped 6 bases and J dropped 8 bases, with 17 bases sitting between them. CDR3 region: CASSTRGLGDTIYF. The DNA for the CDR3 is TGTGCCAGCAGCACCCGCGGTCTCGGGGACACCATATATTTT.

This clonotype was counted at least ten times. J is TRBJ2-3 and V is TRBV6-1, with TRBD2 identical over 10 bases. The germline gives CDR1 MNHNS, CDR2 SASEGT. Trimming cost V 6 bases and J 2 bases; bases outside gene matches: 2. The CDR3 spans 14 residues. CDR3 DNA: TGTGCCAGCAGACTAGCGGGGCTCACAGATACGCAGTATTTT. This translates into CASRLAGLTDTQYF.

This chain joins TRBV28 and TRBJ1-2, with D unclear. The germline V gene has CDR1 MDHEN and CDR2 SYDVKM. V lost 3 bases, J lost 6 bases, and 11 bases lay in between. CDR3 length: 13 residues. The CDR3 region is CASSLANANGYTF. CDR3 coding DNA: TGTGCCAGCAGTTTGGCCAACGCGAATGGCTACACCTTC.

This clonotype was seen a handful of times. The V gene is TRBV5-1, the J gene TRBJ1-5; 7 bases match TRBD1. Trimming cost V 1 base and J 5 bases; bases outside gene matches: 6. In germline, CDR1 is SGHRS, CDR2 YFSETQ. The CDR3 sequence is 15 residues long. The CDR3 DNA follows: TGCGCCAGCAGCTTGTTACAGGGGCAGGATCAGCCCCAGCATTTT. It yields the protein CASSLLQGQDQPQHF.

The chain recombines TRBV7-2 with TRBJ2-2; 9 bases are shared with TRBD1. Germline values: CDR1 SGHTA, CDR2 FQGNSA. Trimming cost V 0 bases and J 7 bases; bases outside gene matches: 3. This CDR3 region has 15 residues. The CDR3: CASSLAGQGGGELFF. The CDR3 region has the DNA TGTGCCAGCAGCTTAGCGGGACAGGGTGGCGGGGAGCTGTTTTTT.

This clonotype came up a few times. The V and J genes are TRBV18 and TRBJ2-2, with 7 positions matching TRBD2. The CDR3 runs to 16 residues. The V gene end was trimmed by 6 bases and the J gene end by 7 bases; junction bases not matched to a gene: 14. The germline gives CDR1 KGHSH, CDR2 LQKENI. The CDR3 region is CASSLTGGAGIGELFF. The CDR3 nucleotides read TGTGCCAGCTCCCTGACCGGCGGAGCGGGGATCGGGGAGCTGTTTTTT.

This clonotype was recorded a few times. The gene calls are TRBV5-1 and TRBJ2-5, with D perhaps matching TRBD2 (6 bases). CDR3 length equals 15 residues. The germline V gene has CDR1 SGHRS and CDR2 YFSETQ. V shed 4 bases and J shed 5 bases, with 18 bases lying between them. CDR3 bases: TGCGCCAGCAGCCCACCGACATCGGGAGCGGAGACCCAGTACTTC. Protein sequence: CASSPPTSGAETQYF.

This clonotype has more than one count but fewer than ten. The chain joins TRBV7-2 to TRBJ1-2; D ambiguous. The CDR3 runs 15 residues. Trimming stripped 5 bases from V and 7 bases from J, with 20 bases between. Per germline, CDR1 SGHTA and CDR2 FQGNSA. The CDR3: CASSPYPTRTGGYTF. CDR3 DNA: TGTGCCAGCAGCCCATACCCCACTCGGACCGGTGGCTACACCTTC.

This clonotype has more than one count but fewer than ten. J is TRBJ2-7 and V is TRBV5-1; unclear D gene. CDR1 and CDR2 (germline): SGHRS, YFSETQ. V was clipped by 7 bases and J by 0 bases, with 5 bases between them. The CDR3 runs to 11 residues. CDR3 protein: CASPSSYEQYV. The CDR3 nucleotides read TGCGCCAGCCCAAGCTCCTACGAGCAGTACGTC.

The rearrangement joins TRBV4-3 to TRBJ2-1, with a weak D call TRBD2 (6 bases). V lost 4 bases and J 3 bases, leaving 16 bases between the germline ends. The CDR3 has 16 amino acids. Per germline, CDR1 LGHNA and CDR2 YSLEER. The CDR3 DNA reads as TGCGCCAGCAGCCCGGACTACCAGGTTCGCTACAATGAGCAGTTCTTC. This encodes CASSPDYQVRYNEQFF.

This clonotype was observed a handful of times. The genes are TRBV5-1 and TRBJ2-1; possibly TRBD2 for D (7 bases). V shed 5 bases and J shed 10 bases, with 13 bases lying between them. In germline, CDR1 is SGHRS, CDR2 YFSETQ. CDR3 length: 12 amino acids. As DNA, the CDR3 is TGCGCCAGCAGGAGGGGGGGATGGGAGCAGTTCTTC. Amino acid sequence: CASRRGGWEQFF.

This clonotype turned up a few times. The chain carries TRBV29-1 and TRBJ1-2; maybe TRBD1 (5 bases). The germline V and J ends were trimmed by 6 bases and 8 bases, with 19 bases remaining between them. Germline V gives CDR1 SQVTM, CDR2 ANQGSEA. The CDR3 has 13 amino acids. CDR3 loop: CSVGDGADWGYTF. DNA for the CDR3: TGCAGCGTGGGGGACGGGGCAGACTGGGGCTACACCTTC.

The chain joins TRBV12-3 or TRBV12-4 to TRBJ2-4; D may be TRBD1 (5 bases). The CDR3 sequence is 19 residues long. V shed 6 bases and J shed 0 bases, with 24 bases lying between them. CDR3 nucleotides: TGTGCCAGCAGCTCCCAGGTTCCCAAAGCTGGGGCAGCCAAAAACATTCAGTACTTC. The encoded protein is CASSSQVPKAGAAKNIQYF.

This clonotype was counted only a few times. This chain connects TRBV28 to TRBJ1-2, with D uncertain. V was clipped by 3 bases and J by 4 bases, with 12 bases between them. Germline V gene sequence: CDR1 MDHEN, CDR2 SYDVKM. The CDR3 runs 14 residues. The CDR3 coding sequence is TGTGCCAGCAGTTTTAAGTTGCTCGGCTATGGCTACACCTTC. It translates to CASSFKLLGYGYTF.

This clonotype was seen a few times. The chain carries TRBV10-3 and TRBJ2-1; 10 positions agree with TRBD2. Germline V gene lookup returns CDR1 ENHRY and CDR2 SYGVKD. The CDR3 extends over 15 amino acids. V lost 3 bases and J lost 8; bases outside the gene matches: 7. CDR3 region: CAISERSGGADEQFF. The CDR3 nucleotides read TGTGCCATCAGTGAAAGGAGCGGGGGGGCGGATGAGCAGTTCTTC.

The genes are TRBV6-1 and TRBJ2-1; 7 bases line up with TRBD2. The V and J ends lost 4 bases and 5 bases, in that order; junction bases with no gene match: 5. CDR3 size: 14 residues. CDR1 is MNHNS, CDR2 SASEGT, per germline. This CDR3 is CASSAPGGNNEQFF. CDR3 sequence (DNA): TGTGCCAGCAGTGCCCCCGGGGGGAACAATGAGCAGTTCTTC.

This clonotype was counted only a few times. CDR3 bases: TGTGCCAGCAGCTTAGGGGTGAGGCGGGGGGGCCTGGATGAGCAGTTCTTC. This sequence encodes CASSLGVRRGGLDEQFF. The rearrangement uses TRBV11-2 and TRBJ2-1, with 9 bases fitting TRBD2. The CDR3 is 17 amino acids. V shed 1 base, J shed 8 bases, and the junction held 12 bases outside the gene matches. Germline-derived CDR1 and CDR2 are SGHAT and FQNNGV.

The V gene is TRBV6-2 or TRBV6-3, the J gene TRBJ2-4, with D possibly being TRBD2 (6 bases). The CDR3 sequence is 12 residues long. Germline CDR1 reads MNHEY; CDR2 reads SVGEGT. Trimming shortened V by 7 bases and J by 4 bases, and 8 bases separated the two germline ends. CDR3 nucleotide sequence: TGTGCCAGCAAGGAGGGAAAAAACATTCAGTACTTC. Translated: CASKEGKNIQYF.

This clonotype turned up a few times. V and J are TRBV5-1 and TRBJ1-4; the D is unclear. V lost 3 bases and J 2 bases, leaving 17 bases between the germline ends. Germline CDR1 and CDR2: SGHRS and YFSETQ. CDR3 size: 17 residues. Written as DNA, the CDR3 is TGCGCCAGCAGCTCCAGGAGTGGAACATTGACTAATGAAAAACTGTTTTTT. Translation gives CASSSRSGTLTNEKLFF. Variable domain in full (rest from reference TRBV5-1 and TRBJ1-4): KAGVTQTPRYLIKTRGQQVTLSCSPISGHRSVSWYQQTPGQGLQFLFEYFSETQRNKGNFPGRFSGRQFSNSRSEMNVSTLELGDSALYLCASSSRSGTLTNEKLFFGSGTQLSVL.

This clonotype was detected only a few times. The J gene is TRBJ1-2, the V gene TRBV9, with TRBD1 matching over 11 bases. This CDR3 spans 14 amino acids. V lost 4 bases to trimming and J lost 4 bases; unmatched junction nucleotides: 3. The germline gives CDR1 SGDLS, CDR2 YYNGEE. CDR3 protein: CASSRTGGFYGYTF. CDR3 DNA: TGTGCCAGCAGCCGGACAGGGGGCTTCTATGGCTACACCTTC.

CDR3: CASSQQQETQYF. CDR3 nucleotides: TGTGCCAGCAGCCAGCAACAAGAGACCCAGTACTTC. The chain combines TRBV3-1 with TRBJ2-5; D ambiguous. The CDR3 has 12 amino acids. Germline lookup yields CDR1 LGHDT and CDR2 YNNKEL (reference sequence). With 3 bases removed from V and 2 bases from J, the gap between germline ends came to 4 bases.

This chain links TRBV18 with TRBJ2-7; TRBD1 matches 10 bases. The ends lost 4 bases at V and 0 bases at J; junction bases unmatched: 12. Germline V gene data show CDR1 as KGHSH and CDR2 as LQKENI. The CDR3 spans 18 residues. CDR3 protein: CASSQRRRQGADSYEQYV. In nucleotides, the CDR3 is TGTGCCAGCTCACAACGCCGCAGACAGGGGGCCGACTCCTACGAGCAGTACGTC.

The table lists this clonotype with a few counts. The chain uses TRBV23-1 and TRBJ1-1, with a possible D match to TRBD1 (5 bases). TRBV23-1 is noted as an ORF with a role that remains uncertain. The CDR3 extends over 12 amino acids. Deletions cut 11 bases from V and 4 bases from J, with 14 bases between. The CDR3, as DNA: TGCGCCGCTCCAGGGCTCCGCACTGAAGCTTTCTTT. It translates to CAAPGLRTEAFF.

J is TRBJ2-5 and V is TRBV7-8; 11 bases fit TRBD2. In germline, CDR1 is SGHVS, CDR2 FQNEAQ. The CDR3 is made up of 14 amino acids. Trimming took 10 bases from V and 4 from J; bases not matched to a gene: 8. CDR3 in DNA: TGTGCCATCGATAGCGGGGGGGCGAGAGAGACCCAGTACTTC. Amino acids: CAIDSGGARETQYF.

The sample holds one count of this clonotype. The rearrangement joins TRBV5-1 to TRBJ2-1; TRBD2 might be the D (5 bases). From germline, CDR1 is SGHRS and CDR2 YFSETQ. Trimming left V 4 bases short and J 4 bases short, with 12 bases between. The CDR3 extends over 14 amino acids. The CDR3 is CASSQRTPYNEQFF. The CDR3 nucleotides are TGCGCCAGCAGCCAACGGACTCCTTACAATGAGCAGTTCTTC.

The chain employs TRBV6-6 and TRBJ1-6; 9 nucleotides match TRBD1. The ends lost 7 bases at V and 10 bases at J; junction bases unmatched: 5. The germline CDR1 and CDR2 sequences are MNHNY and SVGAGI (reference sequence). The CDR3 has 13 residues. The CDR3 loop reads CASISGQGSPLHF. CDR3 bases: TGTGCCAGCATATCTGGACAGGGGTCACCCCTCCACTTT.

This clonotype was seen at least ten times. The J gene is TRBJ1-1, the V gene TRBV11-2; D remains ambiguous. This CDR3 region has 12 residues. CDR1 is SGHAT and CDR2 is FQNNGV in the germline V gene. Trimming left V 3 bases short and J 4 bases short, with 6 bases between. CDR3 sequence: CASSFRATEAFF. DNA of the CDR3: TGTGCCAGCAGCTTCCGGGCCACTGAAGCTTTCTTT.

This clonotype came up a few times. The chain carries TRBV5-1 and TRBJ2-1, with 8 bases fitting TRBD1. J was trimmed by 7 bases and V by 5 bases; bases with no gene match: 11. The length of the CDR3 is 15 residues. From germline, CDR1 is SGHRS and CDR2 YFSETQ. CDR3 residues: CASRHQGAGGNEQFF. CDR3 bases: TGCGCCAGCAGACATCAGGGGGCAGGGGGGAATGAGCAGTTCTTC.